These 9 T cell receptor beta chains came from one sample sequenced in a study of blood T cell repertoires in COVID-19. The assay was immunoSEQ multiplex PCR, and TCRdb's table has in-frame clones only and misses some. The profile covers around 340,000 clones, with 88% appearing a single time and about 0.94% taken by the ten largest. Specimen: PBMCs or T cells enriched from blood (not recorded which). These receptors were obtained from a woman aged 25 to 45 who had been exposed to COVID-19.

The chain uses TRBV5-1 and TRBJ2-1; a weak D match, TRBD1 (5 bases). The germline CDR1 and CDR2 sequences are SGHRS and YFSETQ. V lost 4 bases, J lost 8 bases, and 16 bases lay in between. The CDR3 spans 14 residues. The CDR3 DNA reads TGCGCCAGCAGCCCCCGGATAGGGGTAGATGAGCAGTTCTTC. Protein product: CASSPRIGVDEQFF.

In its sample, this clone was seen a few times. This chain uses TRBV5-1 with TRBJ2-7; TRBD2 aligns across 10 bases. This CDR3 is built from 16 residues. Trimming took 0 bases from V and 5 from J; bases not matched to a gene: 8. Germline CDR1 is SGHRS and CDR2 is YFSETQ. CDR3 coding DNA: TGCGCCAGCAGCTTGGCGGCTAGCGGGAGCAGTGACGAGCAGTACTTC. It translates to CASSLAASGSSDEQYF.

This chain connects TRBV11-2 to TRBJ2-1; a weak D match, TRBD2 (5 bases). V was cut by 3 bases and J by 15 bases, with 15 bases left in between. CDR1 and CDR2 (germline): SGHAT, FQNNGV. This CDR3 is built from 12 residues. The CDR3 region has the DNA TGTGCCAGCAGCTTTGGTGGGGAGCTTTCGTTCTTC. This codes for CASSFGGELSFF.

The chain combines TRBV6-5 with TRBJ1-6; D unclear. Trimming pared 5 bases from V and 6 bases from J, leaving 5 bases between. CDR3 length: 12 residues. CDR1 MNHEY and CDR2 SVGAGI come from the germline V gene. CDR3 in amino acids: CASSPSNSPLHF. Here the CDR3 DNA reads TGTGCCAGCAGTCCCAGTAATTCACCCCTCCACTTT.

The chain recombines TRBV7-3 with TRBJ2-1, with 7 bases identical to TRBD1. V lost 5 bases, J lost 7 bases, and 5 bases stayed unmatched. The CDR3 extends over 13 amino acids. Germline loops: CDR1 SGHTA, CDR2 FQGTGA. This CDR3 is CASSPQQGNEQFF. The CDR3 DNA is TGTGCCAGCAGCCCCCAACAGGGGAATGAGCAGTTCTTC.

The V and J genes are TRBV7-9 and TRBJ2-5, with 10 bases fitting TRBD2. The CDR3 covers 17 residues. J lost 4 bases, V lost 8 bases, and 16 bases had no gene match. The germline V gene encodes CDR1 SEHNR and CDR2 FQNEAQ (reference sequence). The CDR3 nucleotides read TGTGCCAGCGGCGCGTGGGGGGAACTAGCGGGACTAGAGACCCAGTACTTC. Its protein product is CASGAWGELAGLETQYF.

The CDR3 protein is CASSLVDRGYGKLFF. The CDR3 DNA is TGCGCCAGCAGCTTGGTGGACAGAGGGTATGGAAAACTGTTTTTT. The rearrangement links TRBV5-1 to TRBJ1-4; D might be TRBD1 (6 bases). CDR3 length: 15 amino acids. Germline CDR1 is SGHRS and CDR2 is YFSETQ. The germline V and J ends were trimmed by 0 bases and 10 bases, with 16 bases remaining between them.

For the CDR3, the DNA is TGTGCCAGCAGCCCCGGGGGGGCGTCGGAGAACACTGAAGCTTTCTTT. This codes for CASSPGGASENTEAFF. The gene calls are TRBV7-9 and TRBJ1-1; weak D call: TRBD1 (6 bases). The V gene lost 5 bases and the J gene lost 1 base, with 17 bases spanning the gap. The CDR3 consists of 16 residues. Germline V gene sequence: CDR1 SEHNR, CDR2 FQNEAQ (reference sequence). The entire variable domain, with the rest obtained from reference TRBV7-9 and TRBJ1-1, is as follows: DTGVSQNPRHKITKRGQNVTFRCDPISEHNRLYWYRQTLGQGPEFLTYFQNEAQLEKSRLLSDRFSAERPKGSFSTLEIQRTEQGDSAMYLCASSPGGASENTEAFFGQGTRLTVV.

The table lists this clone with many counts. V usage is TRBV3-1 (or the pseudogene TRBV3-2) and J usage is TRBJ1-3; D gene ambiguous. The CDR3 covers 16 residues. Trimming took off 1 base at V and 4 bases at J, with 14 bases between the two ends. Germline V CDR1 and CDR2: LGHDT, YNNKEL (reference sequence). The CDR3 sequence is CASSQGTGVAGNTIYF. CDR3 coding DNA: TGTGCCAGCAGCCAAGGTACCGGGGTGGCAGGAAACACCATATATTTT.